The sequence of this TCR beta chain was determined in a study of cytomegalovirus exposure and HLA in healthy donors. Vbeta (60) and Jbeta (13) primers were used in the PCR. Assay: immunoSEQ multiplex PCR; the TCRdb copy retains only in-frame clones and omits some. The sample shows 90,000 to 140,000 clones, approximately 80% of them seen only once. Concerning this clone itself: Its antigen is not known.

Findings of the study overall: Most of the CMV-associated TCR beta chains (in a later analysis) appeared to be HLA-restricted. Presence/absence analyses supposed approximately even sequencing depth among donors.

Germline CDR1 and CDR2: SNHLY and FYNNEI. V shed 6 bases and J shed 11 bases, with 14 bases lying between them. This CDR3 is built from 12 residues. Material for sequencing was PBMCs. This receptor was obtained from a man aged 25 to 40 in good health and CMV-seronegative. The J gene is TRBJ1-5, the V gene TRBV2, with D possibly matching TRBD1 (6 bases). The DNA of the CDR3 is TGTGCCAGCAGGCTCTTCGGACAGTCCCAGCATTTT. Its protein product is CASRLFGQSQHF.